These 15 T cell receptor beta chains were sequenced from one sample in a study of T cell responses to AZD1222 COVID-19 vaccine. Produced via immunoSEQ multiplex PCR; TCRdb's table is partial and in-frame only. This repertoire shows 100,000 to 150,000 clones, 75% to 90% found once; its top ten account for roughly 11%. Sample: peripheral blood, taken on day 0 of MenACWY control vaccination. Receptors originate from an adult in good health.

The V call is TRBV25-1, the J call TRBJ2-7; 11 bases agree with TRBD2. Trimming cost V 5 bases and J 5 bases; bases outside gene matches: 5. The CDR3 covers 14 residues. Germline V gives CDR1 MGHDK, CDR2 SYGVNS. CDR3 in amino acids: CASSWTSGYHEQYF. The CDR3 DNA reads TGTGCCAGCAGTTGGACTAGCGGGTATCACGAGCAGTACTTC.

This chain connects TRBV6-6 to TRBJ1-3; no firm D call. This CDR3 comprises 15 residues. Germline V gives CDR1 MNHNY, CDR2 SVGAGI (reference sequence). Trimming left V 6 bases short and J 0 bases short, with 12 bases between. The CDR3 here is CASSPGLNSGNTIYF. As DNA, the CDR3 is TGTGCCAGCAGCCCTGGACTGAACTCTGGAAACACCATATATTTT.

This rearrangement joins TRBV6-5 to TRBJ1-1, with no clear D. This CDR3 is built from 13 residues. The V gene lost 2 bases and the J gene lost 1 base, with 5 bases spanning the gap. In germline, CDR1 is MNHEY, CDR2 SVGAGI. The CDR3 spells CASSYQENTEAFF. The CDR3 DNA is TGTGCCAGCAGTTACCAAGAGAACACTGAAGCTTTCTTT.

The chain couples TRBV11-3 to TRBJ1-1; possible D gene TRBD1, 5 bases. The CDR3 is 14 amino acids. CDR1 is SGHNT and CDR2 is YENEEA in the germline V gene. Trimming pared 5 bases from V and 1 base from J, leaving 11 bases between. CDR3 residues: CASSAQGENTEAFF. The CDR3 DNA reads TGTGCCAGCAGCGCGCAGGGAGAGAACACTGAAGCTTTCTTT. The variable domain in full, completed from reference TRBV11-3 and TRBJ1-1, reads EAGVVQSPRYKIIEKKQPVAFWCNPISGHNTLYWYLQNLGQGPELLIRYENEEAVDDSQLPKDRFSAERLKGVDSTLKIQPAELGDSAVYLCASSAQGENTEAFFGQGTRLTVV.

The gene calls are TRBV6-5 and TRBJ2-7; D possibly matches TRBD1 or TRBD2 (5 bases each). V was cut by 2 bases and J by 1 base, with 9 bases left in between. Looked up from germline, CDR1 is MNHEY and CDR2 is SVGAGI. The CDR3 sequence is 14 residues long. This CDR3 reads CASSYGDGSYEQYF. CDR3 sequence (DNA): TGTGCCAGCAGTTACGGGGACGGGTCCTACGAGCAGTACTTC.

The chain has TRBV4-3 and TRBJ2-2; D may be TRBD2 (5 bases). CDR3 length equals 17 residues. V lost 0 bases, J lost 4 bases, and 15 bases lay in between. Germline-derived CDR1 and CDR2 are LGHNA and YSLEER. The CDR3 spells CASSQDVMGDITGELFF. Written as DNA, the CDR3 is TGCGCCAGCAGCCAAGACGTTATGGGAGACATCACCGGGGAGCTGTTTTTT.

This clone was counted once. The V call is TRBV5-1, the J call TRBJ1-2; possibly TRBD1 for D (6 bases). V was shortened by 2 bases and J by 4 bases, with 12 bases between the two germline ends. Germline CDR1 SGHRS, CDR2 YFSETQ. This CDR3 region has 14 residues. This CDR3 is CASSFSGEPYGYTF. DNA of the CDR3: TGCGCCAGCAGCTTCTCAGGGGAGCCCTATGGCTACACCTTC.

The chain joins TRBV5-6 to TRBJ1-2; D uncertain. V lost 5 bases and J lost 8, with 19 bases in between. There are 14 residues in the CDR3. Germline lookup yields CDR1 SGHDT and CDR2 YYEEEE. In DNA form, the CDR3 reads TGTGCCAGCAGGTTGCCGGGGAGTCTGGGCGGCTACACCTTC. Amino acids: CASRLPGSLGGYTF.

This rearrangement joins TRBV9 to TRBJ1-4; 9 bases are a match to TRBD1. The ends lost 3 bases at V and 0 bases at J; junction bases unmatched: 9. The CDR3 extends over 18 amino acids. Looked up from germline, CDR1 is SGDLS and CDR2 is YYNGEE. CDR3 protein: CASSASQGATATNEKLFF. DNA for the CDR3: TGTGCCAGCAGCGCCTCACAGGGGGCGACTGCAACTAATGAAAAACTGTTTTTT. The variable domain in full, completed from reference TRBV9 and TRBJ1-4, reads DSGVTQTPKHLITATGQRVTLRCSPRSGDLSVYWYQQSLDQGLQFLIQYYNGEERAKGNILERFSAQQFPDLHSELNLSSLELGDSALYFCASSASQGATATNEKLFFGSGTQLSVL.

This clone was recorded once. The V call is TRBV4-1, the J call TRBJ2-5; 8 bases match TRBD2. The trim removed 2 bases at V and 4 bases at J, leaving 6 bases unmatched. The CDR3 covers 15 residues. The germline gives CDR1 MGHRA, CDR2 YSYEKL. The DNA of the CDR3 is TGCGCCAGCAGCCAACAGCGGGAGCTGGGAGAGACCCAGTACTTC. Protein: CASSQQRELGETQYF.

There are a few counts of this clone. V and J are TRBV19 and TRBJ1-1; D is ambiguous. Looked up from germline, CDR1 is LNHDA and CDR2 is SQIVND (reference sequence). Trimming stripped 5 bases from V and 10 bases from J, with 17 bases between. The CDR3 extends over 13 amino acids. CDR3 region: CASSSLGIQGAFF. The CDR3 nucleotides read TGTGCCAGTAGTTCTCTGGGGATACAAGGAGCTTTCTTT.

The count of this clone is one. The chain is built from TRBV12-3 or TRBV12-4 and TRBJ2-2; no clear D gene. V lost 7 bases and J 5 bases, leaving 5 bases between the germline ends. This CDR3 contains 11 residues. As DNA, the CDR3 is TGTGCCAGCATGTATACCGGGGAGCTGTTTTTT. As protein: CASMYTGELFF.

The rearrangement joins TRBV7-9 to TRBJ1-5, with a possible D match to TRBD1 (5 bases). The CDR3 covers 15 residues. CDR1 and CDR2 from the germline V gene are SEHNR and FQNEAQ (reference sequence). V was trimmed by 5 bases and J by 0 bases, leaving 11 bases between them. This CDR3 is CASSGVGASNQPQHF. CDR3 bases: TGTGCCAGCAGCGGCGTAGGGGCTAGCAATCAGCCCCAGCATTTT.

The CDR3 sequence is CASSGGVGSGNTIYF. DNA of the CDR3: TGCGCCAGCAGTGGAGGGGTCGGCTCTGGAAACACCATATATTTT. This chain joins TRBV10-2 and TRBJ1-3, with D perhaps matching TRBD1 (5 bases). This CDR3 comprises 15 residues. Germline V gene sequence: CDR1 WSHSY, CDR2 SAAADI. The V end was cut by 4 bases, the J end by 0 bases, with 10 bases between.

This rearrangement joins TRBV27 to TRBJ1-1; D perhaps matches TRBD1 (5 bases). Germline V gene data show CDR1 as MNHEY and CDR2 as SMNVEV (reference sequence). Deletions cut 5 bases from V and 2 bases from J, with 12 bases between. The CDR3 loop spans 14 amino acids. CDR3: CASSSWGGNTEAFF. CDR3 DNA sequence: TGTGCCAGCAGTAGCTGGGGCGGAAACACTGAAGCTTTCTTT.